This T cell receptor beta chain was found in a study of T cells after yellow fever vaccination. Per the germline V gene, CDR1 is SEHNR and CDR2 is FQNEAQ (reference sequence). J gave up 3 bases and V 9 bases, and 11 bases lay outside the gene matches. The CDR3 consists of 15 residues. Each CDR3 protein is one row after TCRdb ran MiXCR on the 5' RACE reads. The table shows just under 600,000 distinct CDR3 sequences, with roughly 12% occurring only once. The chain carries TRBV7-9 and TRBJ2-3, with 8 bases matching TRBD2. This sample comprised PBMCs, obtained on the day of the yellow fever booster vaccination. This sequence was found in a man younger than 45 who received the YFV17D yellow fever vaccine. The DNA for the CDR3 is TGTGCCAGAGTGGGGAGCGGGAGAGGTACAGATACGCAGTATTTT. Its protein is CARVGSGRGTDTQYF.